A selection of T cell receptor beta chains follows, all from one sample in a study of blood T cells in healthy people across ages. TCRdb itself ran the 5' RACE reads through MiXCR, one entry per CDR3 protein. The table records about 580,000 distinct CDR3 sequences, roughly 43% of them present only once. What was sequenced was blood. These receptors were collected from an older man in good health. The CDR3 runs from the conserved cysteine through the conserved F or W. D genes are given only for firm matches. Clone size is shown for a subset of rows, as once, few, many or a class of expanded clone.

CDR3nt: TGCGCCAGCAGCCCCTTTGAGTCAGGGGCGGCTGAGCAGTTCTTC
CDR3aa: CASSPFESGAAEQFF
v_gene: TRBV5-1
j_gene: TRBJ2-1
abundance: once
d_gene: .

CDR3nt: TGTGCCAGCAGCTTAGATCCCGGGAGGGCCCTTGCGAGCTCCTACAATGAGCAGTTCTTC
CDR3aa: CASSLDPGRALASSYNEQFF
v_gene: TRBV7-9
j_gene: TRBJ2-1
abundance: few
d_gene: TRBD2

CDR3nt: TGCAGTGCTAGAACTAGCGGGGGGGTTAATGAGCAGTTCTTC
CDR3aa: CSARTSGGVNEQFF
v_gene: TRBV20-1
j_gene: TRBJ2-1
abundance: .
d_gene: TRBD2

CDR3nt: TGCAGTGCTAGAGATGTGAGCGGAGGATCCTACAATGAGCAGTTCTTC
CDR3aa: CSARDVSGGSYNEQFF
v_gene: TRBV20-1
j_gene: TRBJ2-1
abundance: .
d_gene: .

CDR3nt: TGTGCCAGCAGCCCGACACGCTCCTATAATTCACCCCTCCACTTT
CDR3aa: CASSPTRSYNSPLHF
v_gene: TRBV7-2
j_gene: TRBJ1-6
abundance: .
d_gene: .

CDR3nt: TGTGCCAGCAGTCGACTCCGAAGAGAGACCCAGTACTTC
CDR3aa: CASSRLRRETQYF
v_gene: TRBV28
j_gene: TRBJ2-5
abundance: few
d_gene: .

CDR3nt: TGCAGTGCTCCTTTGCAGGGGGTCCACGAGCAGTACTTC
CDR3aa: CSAPLQGVHEQYF
v_gene: TRBV20-1
j_gene: TRBJ2-7
abundance: once
d_gene: TRBD1

CDR3nt: TGCGCCAGCAGCCAAGCGGGAACCGGGACAGGGCGAGCTTTCTTT
CDR3aa: CASSQAGTGTGRAFF
v_gene: TRBV4-3
j_gene: TRBJ1-1
abundance: few
d_gene: TRBD1

CDR3nt: TGTGCCATCGGAGGACAGGGATACATCTACGAGCAGTACTTC
CDR3aa: CAIGGQGYIYEQYF
v_gene: TRBV10-3
j_gene: TRBJ2-7
abundance: few
d_gene: TRBD1

CDR3nt: TGTGCCAGCTCACCGATCTCTTATGGCTACACCTTC
CDR3aa: CASSPISYGYTF
v_gene: TRBV18
j_gene: TRBJ1-2
abundance: .
d_gene: .

CDR3nt: TGTGCCAGCAGCACAGTGACAGGGGGCCATGAGCAGTTCTTC
CDR3aa: CASSTVTGGHEQFF
v_gene: TRBV7-3
j_gene: TRBJ2-1
abundance: .
d_gene: TRBD1

CDR3nt: TGTGCCAGCAGTGACCGGGACAAAGGGGTTGAAGCTTTCTTT
CDR3aa: CASSDRDKGVEAFF
v_gene: TRBV12-3/TRBV12-4
j_gene: TRBJ1-1
abundance: many
d_gene: .

CDR3nt: TGCAGTCCAGGACTAGCGGCAGCGTTGGGAGCCCAGTACTTC
CDR3aa: CSPGLAAALGAQYF
v_gene: TRBV20-1
j_gene: TRBJ2-7
abundance: .
d_gene: TRBD2

CDR3nt: TGCAGCGTGCAAACAGGGTGGGATAAGCCCCAGCATTTT
CDR3aa: CSVQTGWDKPQHF
v_gene: TRBV29-1
j_gene: TRBJ1-5
abundance: .
d_gene: .

CDR3nt: TGTGCCAGCAGTTCCCTTGGGGCAAGCAATCAGCCCCAGCATTTT
CDR3aa: CASSSLGASNQPQHF
v_gene: TRBV28
j_gene: TRBJ1-5
abundance: .
d_gene: .

CDR3nt: TGCAGTGCTATTACTAGCGGGGGGTCCTACGAGCAGTACTTC
CDR3aa: CSAITSGGSYEQYF
v_gene: TRBV20-1
j_gene: TRBJ2-7
abundance: .
d_gene: TRBD2

CDR3nt: TGCAGTGCTAGAGCCCCGCCGGGACTAGATCACAATGAGCAGTTCTTC
CDR3aa: CSARAPPGLDHNEQFF
v_gene: TRBV20-1
j_gene: TRBJ2-1
abundance: .
d_gene: TRBD2

CDR3nt: TGTGCCAGCGGGCGCCTGGCTAGCGGGGGGGCTAAAGATACGCAGTATTTT
CDR3aa: CASGRLASGGAKDTQYF
v_gene: TRBV6-6
j_gene: TRBJ2-3
abundance: .
d_gene: TRBD2

CDR3nt: TGTGCCATCAGCGATCCGGGACCCTTATTAGGGCAGTACTTC
CDR3aa: CAISDPGPLLGQYF
v_gene: TRBV10-3
j_gene: TRBJ2-4
abundance: .
d_gene: .

CDR3nt: TGTGCCAGCAGCCCTCGAGGCGGGAGAGGGTCCAATGGGCAGTACTTC
CDR3aa: CASSPRGGRGSNGQYF
v_gene: TRBV28
j_gene: TRBJ2-5
abundance: .
d_gene: TRBD2

CDR3nt: TGTGCCAGCAGCTTACAATGGCCTGAGCAGTTCTTC
CDR3aa: CASSLQWPEQFF
v_gene: TRBV7-2
j_gene: TRBJ2-1
abundance: few
d_gene: .

CDR3nt: TGTGCCAGCAGCAACCGACAGGGGGGGACAGATACGCAGTATTTT
CDR3aa: CASSNRQGGTDTQYF
v_gene: TRBV7-9
j_gene: TRBJ2-3
abundance: few
d_gene: TRBD1